This T cell receptor beta chain was identified in a study of blood T cell repertoires in COVID-19 (dated by TCRdb to 2019 to 2021). Turning to the overall study: Samples covering the acute and convalescent phases of COVID-19 were provided by collaborators in the United States, Italy and Spain. Samples came from the ongoing ImmuneRACE study (first 160 participants) plus 1,254 subjects from 6 global collaborators. Where available, HLA class I and class II types were taken from metadata supplied by the sample provider and were not determined by assay-based typing. The repertoires were released in a freely available public database meant as a resource for research on the immune response to SARS-CoV-2. A de-identified subject ID, COVID-19 status, age in years and sex were almost always included in the sample metadata. Deeply sampled blood TCRbeta repertoires from subjects exposed to, actively infected with, or recovered from COVID-19 were included in the dataset. The material from the prospective study consisted of cDNA or gDNA derived from T cells, B-cell-depleted T cells, or PBMCs.

The full study reports these points: The amount of clinical and demographic metadata varied by source and participant and was provided uncurated.

The collaborating institutions used their own protocols to collect whole blood in K2EDTA tubes. For TCRbeta analysis, collaborator samples were shipped as frozen whole blood, as isolated PBMCs, or as DNA extracted from either sample type. Remarks on this clone: This receptor's antigen is unknown. No much larger clonotype is one base removed from it; base qualities were not supplied.

The V end loses 3 bases and the J end loses 6 bases, and a stretch of 11 bases separates them. There are 13 amino acids in the CDR3, from cysteine to phenylalanine inclusive. Left in the record is the CDR3 DNA by itself, 39 bases read in frame from the first base. The germline V gene (reference sequence) yields SEHNR for CDR1 and FQNEAQ for CDR2. The immunoSEQ Assay, a bias-controlled multiplex PCR, was used to amplify TCRbeta CDR3 regions from genomic DNA. The published analysis was carried out like this. The number of nucleated cells in each sample was estimated by amplification of reference gene primers within the assay. To quantify the absolute abundance of each unique TCRbeta CDR3 rearrangement, sequence reads were collapsed and filtered. For each sample, productive Simpson clonality was calculated as the square root of Simpson's diversity index across productive rearrangements. This is the immuneACCESS table as TCRdb keeps it, with only in-frame sequences that have V and J called. A part of the clones is gone; compared with another copy, unresolved V genes explain less than half, and the rest is unexplained. The V and J calls and clone size are taken from that table; D and trimming were inferred from the DNA. For this sample the table gives tens of thousands of clones, of which roughly 90% were detected only once. The ten largest clonotypes hold less than 45% of the sample.

The sample was peripheral blood. The source is a man aged 55 to 70 with active or convalescent COVID-19. The chain is encoded by TRBV7-9 joined to TRBJ1-1; the D gene is possibly TRBD1, with 6 bases matching. CDR3 loop: CASSLTGESEAFF. The sequenced DNA: TGTGCCAGCAGCTTGACAGGTGAATCTGAAGCTTTCTTT.